Detailed here is one T cell receptor (beta chain). This specimen comes from a study of cytomegalovirus exposure and HLA in healthy donors. 60 Vbeta and 13 Jbeta primers were used in PCR. Libraries were prepared by immunoSEQ multiplex PCR; TCRdb keeps only in-frame clonotypes and omits some of them. The sample holds roughly 150,000 clones, more than 65% seen once. V gave up 1 base and J gave up 4 bases, with 7 bases separating them. Germline CDR1 is MNHNS and CDR2 is SASEGT. This CDR3 has 13 amino acids. The sample consisted of PBMCs. This chain joins TRBV6-1 and TRBJ2-5; D not resolved. The sequence came from a woman aged 30 to 39 in good health and CMV-seronegative. The CDR3 coding sequence is TGTGCCAGCAGTGAAGTAGTAGCAGAGACCCAGTACTTC. Its protein is CASSEVVAETQYF.